This is a list of T cell receptor beta chains from one sample in a study of neurological immune-mediated disorders. Each CDR3 protein is one row after TCRdb ran MiXCR on the 5' RACE reads. In the table there are almost 4,000 distinct CDR3 sequences, approximately 29% of which are singletons. Sequencing input: CD8+ T cells from blood. The receptor source for this set is a man aged 50-60 years with HTLV-1-associated myelopathy (HAM/TSP). Both conserved end residues are trimmed from each CDR3.

v_call: TRBV20-1; cdr3_aa: SAGPTSWTGPYEQY
v_call: TRBV6-5; cdr3_aa: ASSYSMDGSYTEAF
v_call: TRBV11-2; cdr3_aa: ASSLFRDYGYT
v_call: TRBV4-1; cdr3_aa: ASSQDGAGVYNEQF
v_call: TRBV12-3/TRBV12-4; cdr3_aa: ASSPLASGLNEQF
v_call: TRBV5-6; cdr3_aa: ASSIQVSYEQY
v_call: TRBV20-1; cdr3_aa: SAAGPPRSGRTDKQY
v_call: TRBV25-1; cdr3_aa: ASSIQASGDNEQF
v_call: TRBV7-9; cdr3_aa: ASSFATSGHPTQY
v_call: TRBV20-1; cdr3_aa: SATYQGGGSYEQY
v_call: TRBV20-1; cdr3_aa: SARGMNTEAF
v_call: TRBV29-1; cdr3_aa: SGEDYSEAF
v_call: TRBV12-3/TRBV12-4; cdr3_aa: ASSLEGTSGNQF
v_call: TRBV29-1; cdr3_aa: SSQENTEAF
v_call: TRBV15; cdr3_aa: SNQPQH
v_call: TRBV7-8; cdr3_aa: ASSLVGTGNSNQPQH
v_call: TRBV7-9; cdr3_aa: ASSFRDAGQF
v_call: TRBV7-8; cdr3_aa: ASLLGTGIGVYGYT
v_call: TRBV7-8; cdr3_aa: ASSLDPGTYSMNTEAF
v_call: TRBV20-1; cdr3_aa: SAPPVQGQTQY
v_call: TRBV20-1; cdr3_aa: SARDREKRGNNTGELF
v_call: TRBV7-9; cdr3_aa: ASSSTGGGNTQY
v_call: TRBV4-1; cdr3_aa: ASSQELGMGNQPQH
v_call: TRBV7-2; cdr3_aa: ASSLIGTWDTQY
v_call: TRBV27; cdr3_aa: ASSSLSRTGANEQF
v_call: TRBV13; cdr3_aa: ASSDRGLETDTQY
v_call: TRBV7-9; cdr3_aa: ASSLSGTGDGYT
v_call: TRBV27; cdr3_aa: DSSFQGRRNNEQF
v_call: TRBV7-9; cdr3_aa: ASSLVYGQPQH
v_call: TRBV7-9; cdr3_aa: ASSPDRGGVFGF